This T cell receptor beta chain is from a study of pediatric ulcerative colitis. This CDR3 contains 17 residues. Per germline, CDR1 SGHRS and CDR2 YFSETQ. V was cut by 3 bases and J by 6 bases, with 21 bases left in between. Data came from immunoSEQ multiplex PCR; TCRdb stores just in-frame clones and leaves some out. Of tens of thousands of clones in the sample, more than 70% are singletons; the top ten hold roughly 0.7%. Study findings and constraints: Acute severe colitis showed lower rectal diversity from clonal expansions.

Rectal tissue came from one to two pinch biopsies taken at colonoscopy. In regard to this clone: Antigen unknown.

The sample was gut tissue. The sequence was collected from a boy aged 5-17 years with moderate ulcerative colitis. The V call is TRBV5-1, the J call TRBJ2-2; tentatively, D is TRBD1 or TRBD2 (7 bases each). As DNA, the CDR3 is TGCGCCAGCAGCTCGTTACAGGGGAGGGTGATCGCCGGGGAGCTGTTTTTT. This translates into CASSSLQGRVIAGELFF.